What follows are 10 T cell receptor beta chains derived from one specimen sequenced in a study of T-cell memory formation after mild COVID-19. MiXCR was run by TCRdb on the 5' RACE reads, yielding one entry per CDR3 protein. The data contain hundreds of thousands of distinct CDR3 sequences, less than 25% of them singletons. Sequencing used PBMCs or a T cell subset sorted from them (not recorded which). The receptors here all came from an adult woman who had mild COVID-19 (a few samples of this study predate the infection). Cell type and time point are not known.

This clonotype was observed a few times. The chain links TRBV7-9 to TRBJ2-1; maybe TRBD1 (6 bases). The CDR3 is 15 residues long. V gave up 5 bases and J gave up 5 bases, with 16 bases separating them. Germline V gives CDR1 SEHNR, CDR2 FQNEAQ (reference sequence). CDR3 nucleotide sequence: TGTGCCAGCAGCCGATCAGGGGAGTATAACAATGAGCAGTTCTTC. This encodes CASSRSGEYNNEQFF.

The genes are TRBV5-4 and TRBJ1-1, with a tentative D call TRBD1 (6 bases). Between the trimmed V and J ends, which lost 7 bases and 3 bases, there was a span of 13 bases. The CDR3 consists of 13 residues. In germline, CDR1 is SGHNT, CDR2 YYREEE (reference sequence). CDR3 loop: CASRRKGDTEAFF. DNA for the CDR3: TGTGCCAGCCGCCGGAAGGGGGACACTGAAGCTTTCTTT.

This clonotype occurred a few times. The chain joins TRBV7-3 to TRBJ2-3; TRBD2 might be the D (6 bases). With 5 bases removed from V and 2 bases from J, the gap between germline ends came to 14 bases. CDR1 is SGHTA and CDR2 is FQGTGA in the germline V gene. The CDR3 has 15 amino acids. CDR3 in DNA: TGTGCCAGCAGCCTTATCGGCGGGAACACAGATACGCAGTATTTT. It yields the protein CASSLIGGNTDTQYF.

This clonotype was counted ten times or more. The chain combines TRBV12-3 or TRBV12-4 with TRBJ1-1, with 10 nucleotides matching TRBD1. The V gene end was trimmed by 3 bases and the J gene end by 4 bases; junction bases not matched to a gene: 2. The CDR3 extends over 14 amino acids. CDR3 sequence (DNA): TGTGCCAGCAGTTTGGGACAGGGGAGCACTGAAGCTTTCTTT. Translated: CASSLGQGSTEAFF.

This clonotype was observed a few times. The V and J genes are TRBV24-1 and TRBJ2-7, with 9 bases matching TRBD1. The CDR3 totals 15 residues. CDR1 is KGHDR, CDR2 SFDVKD, per germline. Unmatched junction bases numbered 7, after V lost 3 bases and J lost 5 bases. Here the CDR3 reads CATSDPHRTGDEQYF. DNA for the CDR3: TGTGCCACCAGTGATCCCCACCGGACAGGGGACGAGCAGTACTTC.

The J gene is TRBJ2-5, the V gene TRBV12-3 or TRBV12-4; 7 bases are a match to TRBD1. V lost 6 bases and J lost 3; bases outside the gene matches: 7. This CDR3 has 14 amino acids. The CDR3 loop is CASRLGQNEETQYF. CDR3 coding DNA: TGTGCCAGCAGGTTGGGACAGAACGAAGAGACCCAGTACTTC.

There are many counts of this clonotype. V is TRBV7-9 and J is TRBJ2-1; no clear D. Trimming took 4 bases from V and 2 from J, leaving 3 bases between them. The CDR3 is 12 amino acids. Per the germline V gene, CDR1 is SEHNR and CDR2 is FQNEAQ (reference sequence). As DNA, the CDR3 is TGTGCCAGCAGCTCCCCCTACAATGAGCAGTTCTTC. Residues: CASSSPYNEQFF.

This chain links TRBV6-5 with TRBJ2-5; D is perhaps TRBD2 (5 bases). Between the trimmed V and J ends, which lost 2 bases and 2 bases, there was a span of 6 bases. The CDR3 runs to 13 residues. In germline, CDR1 is MNHEY, CDR2 SVGAGI. The CDR3 region has the DNA TGTGCCAGCAGTTACAAGCGGCAAGAGACCCAGTACTTC. Translated, it gives CASSYKRQETQYF.

V and J are TRBV5-1 and TRBJ2-6; 12 bases are a match to TRBD2. CDR3 length: 17 residues. CDR1 is SGHRS and CDR2 is YFSETQ in the germline V gene. V was pared by 5 bases and J by 1 base, with 4 bases of the junction left unmatched. The CDR3 sequence is CASRTSGRDSGANVLTF. Written as DNA, the CDR3 is TGCGCCAGCAGGACTAGCGGGAGAGATTCTGGGGCCAACGTCCTGACTTTC.

Details on this clonotype: The germline gene is not matched at one end of the junction; a read error may be the cause. CDR3 loop: CSAREGGESNQPQHF. The DNA for the CDR3 is TGCAGTGCTCGAGAGGGGGGGGAGAGCAATCAGCCCCAGCATTTT. V is TRBV20-1 and J is TRBJ1-5; TRBD1 is a possible D gene (6 bases). The V gene's germline CDR1 is DFQATT and CDR2 SNEGSKA (reference sequence). This CDR3 contains 15 residues.